This TCR beta chain stems from a study of cytomegalovirus exposure and HLA in healthy donors. Study background: As released early, the data held about 85 million unique TCRs from HLA-typed donors.

The PCR was carried out with 60 Vbeta primers and 13 Jbeta primers. Method: immunoSEQ multiplex PCR; TCRdb's copy keeps in-frame clones and lacks some. The sample yields around 50,000 clones, around three quarters seen once. The germline V gene encodes CDR1 SGHRS and CDR2 YFSETQ. This CDR3 is 14 amino acids long. The V gene lost 0 bases and the J gene lost 2 bases, with 8 bases spanning the gap. Input material: PBMCs. The clonotype comes from a man aged 25 to 40 in good health and CMV-seropositive. This rearrangement joins TRBV5-1 to TRBJ2-5, with D tentatively TRBD1 (6 bases). CDR3 DNA: TGCGCCAGCAGCTTGGGACAGGTACAAGAGACCCAGTACTTC. This codes for CASSLGQVQETQYF.